A selection of T cell receptor beta chains follows, all from one sample in a study of T cell responses to AZD1222 COVID-19 vaccine. Using immunoSEQ multiplex PCR, the repertoire was profiled, and TCRdb retains in-frame clones only, with some absent. This table has 200,000 or so clones, approximately 93% appearing once. The sequencing here drew on peripheral blood, taken 28 days after the second AZD1222 dose. The receptor source for this set is an adult who received the AZD1222 COVID-19 vaccine. Each CDR3 is given with its conserved first and last residue.

J,V,CDR3
TRBJ2-5,TRBV19,CASSPRQGQETQYF
TRBJ2-7,TRBV12-3/TRBV12-4,CASRRQGTYEQYF
TRBJ1-5,TRBV5-8,CASSLVGYPNQPQHF
TRBJ1-5,TRBV2,CASSLDGNQPQHF
TRBJ1-1,TRBV6-6,CASSFGASNTEAFF
TRBJ1-1,TRBV6-5,CASSTTGTMNTEAFF
TRBJ2-1,TRBV12-3/TRBV12-4,CASREAVFHEQFF
TRBJ1-1,TRBV30,CASGRLNTEAFF
TRBJ2-3,TRBV18,CASSWTDTDTQYF
TRBJ1-2,TRBV27,CASSLTGAGNYGYTF
TRBJ2-7,TRBV28,CASRTRRGEQYF
TRBJ1-4,TRBV20-1,CSASRGRSNEKLFF
TRBJ1-1,TRBV7-3,CASSPTGFMEAFF
TRBJ2-7,TRBV28,CASHSDSYEQYF
TRBJ2-7,TRBV7-2,CASSFSSIGRPLSYEQYF
TRBJ1-1,TRBV14,CASSQGPHLEAFF
TRBJ1-3,TRBV19,CATLDSHSGNTIYF
TRBJ1-6,TRBV6-5,CASSRDRDPSPLHF
TRBJ2-7,TRBV11-1,CASSTREAQYF
TRBJ1-2,TRBV19,CASTDRTYGYTF
TRBJ2-5,TRBV11-2,CASSFGTSGEQETQYF
TRBJ2-1,TRBV4-1,CASSQPGQGADEQFF
TRBJ1-2,TRBV10-3,CAIKRTGGRDAIPGSLDHYGYTF
TRBJ2-7,TRBV29-1,CSVADRGGNEQYF
TRBJ1-4,TRBV6-5,CATRGRRQFREKLFF
TRBJ1-3,TRBV5-4,CASSADVLSSGNTIYF
TRBJ1-4,TRBV19,CASSIDFGFRQEKLFF
TRBJ1-5,TRBV6-2/TRBV6-3,CASSSRLGSNQPQHF
TRBJ2-3,TRBV4-1,CASSQDPGLAEIPDTQYF
TRBJ2-7,TRBV4-1,CASSQVAGQTSYEQYF
TRBJ2-5,TRBV19,CASSSLGVVETQYF
TRBJ2-2,TRBV9,CASSVGRTFTGELFF
TRBJ1-1,TRBV6-5,CASSYPRGGRGTEAFF
TRBJ1-2,TRBV7-9,CASIAGAEDYGYTF
TRBJ1-4,TRBV7-9,CASSSLDRAGEKLFF
TRBJ2-5,TRBV5-4,CASSRTSGEQETQYF
TRBJ1-4,TRBV2,CASREGTGNEKLFF
TRBJ2-1,TRBV3-1/TRBV3-2,CASSQVMGDLLSSYNEQFF
TRBJ1-6,TRBV5-4,CASSPGGRSYNSPLHF
TRBJ1-4,TRBV6-5,CASSPKWTNEKLFF
TRBJ1-5,TRBV18,CASSLAGGQGDLSNQPQHF
TRBJ1-1,TRBV7-8,CASSLGIAGYTEAFF
TRBJ2-1,TRBV3-1/TRBV3-2,CASSSGMVRGASNSYNEQFF
TRBJ1-6,TRBV3-1/TRBV3-2,CASSPWEGTGSPLHF
TRBJ2-4,TRBV5-1,CASSLDYRQGGNIQYF
TRBJ1-2,TRBV6-5,CASSYGQAYGYTF
TRBJ1-6,TRBV14,CASSQDVGGHTNSPLHF
TRBJ2-3,TRBV4-2,CASSQRLAGGVVLDTQYF
TRBJ1-6,TRBV7-9,CASSSQQGGVYNSPLHF
TRBJ2-7,TRBV27,CASRRQGSYEQYF
TRBJ2-5,TRBV12-3/TRBV12-4,CASSPRTGGTQYF
TRBJ1-2,TRBV29-1,CSVIRGDNYGYTF
TRBJ1-2,TRBV9,CASSVDRNYGYTF